This TCR beta chain comes out of a study of shared clonotypes between healthy human individuals. Points from the study as a whole: Naive subsets, compared against memory subsets, generally had larger estimated richness values.

Germline loops: CDR1 MGHRA, CDR2 YSYEKL. The CDR3 consists of 14 residues. The germline V and J ends were trimmed by 3 bases and 1 base, with 10 bases remaining between them. Produced via immunoSEQ multiplex PCR; TCRdb's table is partial and in-frame only. The sample yields approximately 2,000,000 clones, approximately 92% seen once. The naive CD8 population came from CD45RO-negative cells selected for CCR7, without terminally differentiated effector memory CD45RA+ cells. Regarding this clone: The antigen is not known.

This chain connects TRBV4-1 to TRBJ2-7, with D unresolved. The sequenced material came from naive CD8+ T cells from PBMCs. The sequence was collected from a man aged 18 to 29 in good health. Some clones in this sample may be carry-over from other donors' samples. The CDR3 region is CASSHTPRSYEQYF. CDR3 in DNA: TGCGCCAGCAGCCACACCCCTCGGTCCTACGAGCAGTACTTC.